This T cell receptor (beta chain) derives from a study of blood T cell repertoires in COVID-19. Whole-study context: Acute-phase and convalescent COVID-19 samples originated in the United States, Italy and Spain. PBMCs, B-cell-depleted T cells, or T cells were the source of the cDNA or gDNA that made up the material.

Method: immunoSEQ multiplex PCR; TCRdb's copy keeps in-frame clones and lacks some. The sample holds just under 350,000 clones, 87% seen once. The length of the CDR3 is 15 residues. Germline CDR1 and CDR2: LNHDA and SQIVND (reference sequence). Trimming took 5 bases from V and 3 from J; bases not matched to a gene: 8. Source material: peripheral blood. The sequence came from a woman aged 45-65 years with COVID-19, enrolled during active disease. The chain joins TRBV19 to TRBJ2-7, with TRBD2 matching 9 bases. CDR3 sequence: CASSSGLARLYEQYF. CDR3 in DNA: TGTGCCAGTAGTTCAGGACTAGCGAGACTCTACGAGCAGTACTTC.